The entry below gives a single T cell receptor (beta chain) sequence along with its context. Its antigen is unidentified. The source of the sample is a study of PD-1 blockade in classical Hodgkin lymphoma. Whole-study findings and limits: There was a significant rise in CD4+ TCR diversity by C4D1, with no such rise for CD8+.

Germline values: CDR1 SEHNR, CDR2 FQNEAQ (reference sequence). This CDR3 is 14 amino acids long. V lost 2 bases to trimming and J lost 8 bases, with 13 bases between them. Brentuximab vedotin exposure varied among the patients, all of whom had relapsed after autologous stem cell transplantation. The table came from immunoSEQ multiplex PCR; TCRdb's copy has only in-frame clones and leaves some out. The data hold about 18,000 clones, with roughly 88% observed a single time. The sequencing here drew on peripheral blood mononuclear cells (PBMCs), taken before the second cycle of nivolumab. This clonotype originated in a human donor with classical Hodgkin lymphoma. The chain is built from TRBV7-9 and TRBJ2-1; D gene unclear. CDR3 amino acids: CASSLSGPYDEQFF. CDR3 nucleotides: TGTGCCAGCAGCTTATCCGGGCCCTATGATGAGCAGTTCTTC.